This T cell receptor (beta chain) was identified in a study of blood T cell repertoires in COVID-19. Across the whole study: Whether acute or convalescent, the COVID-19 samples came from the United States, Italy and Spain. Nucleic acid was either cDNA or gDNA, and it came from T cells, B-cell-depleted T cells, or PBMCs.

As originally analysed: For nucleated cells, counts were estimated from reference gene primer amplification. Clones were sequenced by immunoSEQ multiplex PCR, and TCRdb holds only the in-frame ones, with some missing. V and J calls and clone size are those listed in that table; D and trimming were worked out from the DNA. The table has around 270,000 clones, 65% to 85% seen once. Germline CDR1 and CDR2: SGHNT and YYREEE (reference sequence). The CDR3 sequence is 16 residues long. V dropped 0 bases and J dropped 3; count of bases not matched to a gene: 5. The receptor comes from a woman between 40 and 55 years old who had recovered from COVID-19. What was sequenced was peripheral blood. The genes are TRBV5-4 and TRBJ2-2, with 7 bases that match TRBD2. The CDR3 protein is CASSLAGGWDTGELFF. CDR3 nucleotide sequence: TGTGCCAGCAGCTTGGCGGGGGGTTGGGACACCGGGGAGCTGTTTTTT.